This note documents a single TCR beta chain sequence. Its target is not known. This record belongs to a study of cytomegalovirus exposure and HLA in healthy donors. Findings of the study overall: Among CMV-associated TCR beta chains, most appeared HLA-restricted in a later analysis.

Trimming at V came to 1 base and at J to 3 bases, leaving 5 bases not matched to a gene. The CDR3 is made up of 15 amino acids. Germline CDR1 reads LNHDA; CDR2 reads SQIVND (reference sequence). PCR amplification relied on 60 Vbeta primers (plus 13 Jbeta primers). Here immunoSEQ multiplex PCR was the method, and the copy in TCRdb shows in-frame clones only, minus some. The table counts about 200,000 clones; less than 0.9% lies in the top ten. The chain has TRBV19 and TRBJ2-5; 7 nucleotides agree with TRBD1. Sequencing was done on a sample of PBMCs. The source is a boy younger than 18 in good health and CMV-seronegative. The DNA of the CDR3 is TGTGCCAGTAGTATAGGTAGGACAGGAAAAGAGACCCAGTACTTC. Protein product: CASSIGRTGKETQYF.